This TCR beta chain was recorded in a study of CD8 T cells in ankylosing spondylitis. Study findings and constraints: A TCR beta motif of fewer than 10 highly homologous variants seemed to mark ankylosing spondylitis blood. Within peripheral blood, clones linked to disease were CD8+ and relatively rare.

CDR1 is SGHRS, CDR2 YFSETQ, per germline. Trimming removed 0 bases at V and 2 bases at J, with 14 bases between. This CDR3 spans 16 amino acids. Many counts were recorded for this clonotype. Its target is unknown. TCRdb reanalysed the 5' RACE reads using MiXCR and keeps one entry per CDR3 protein. The repertoire holds 200,000 to 250,000 distinct CDR3 sequences, with approximately 10% as singletons. The receptor was derived from a male donor with ankylosing spondylitis or in good health (not recorded which). The sample taken for sequencing was blood, either unsorted or a sorted T cell fraction (not recorded which). This chain connects TRBV5-1 to TRBJ2-5; D possibly uses TRBD1 or TRBD2 (5 bases each). The CDR3 protein is CASSLAIRDQQETQYF. The CDR3 nucleotides are TGCGCCAGCAGCTTGGCCATCAGGGACCAGCAAGAGACCCAGTACTTC.